The following is a T cell receptor (beta chain) sequence with its context. The antigen it binds to is not known. No base-level quality is on record; no much larger clone is a single base apart. The run used an Illumina HiSeq 1500. TCRdb trimmed public reads at Q25 via fastp, called clones via MiXCR and kept in-frame beta chains. Rows with one shared CDR3 protein collapse into an entry with the most common genes and DNA. For this sample the table gives about 740,000 distinct CDR3 sequences, of which less than 40% were detected only once. The ten largest account for around 2.8% of the sample. The sample comes from a study of T cell repertoires in cytomegalovirus infection (dated by TCRdb to the late 2010s). Notes on the research overall: The HLA type of each donor mattered for the analysis, because public TCR beta signatures pointed to carriage of CMV infection along with the matching HLA type. Here is what the overall study found, with its caveats: The ex vivo response was dominated by HLA-C-restricted CMV-specific TCR beta clonotypes, which also provided the single most frequent clonotype in two of eight donors. Cumulative frequency of public TCR beta family members discriminated carriers of CMV infection plus the relevant HLA type in this cohort and an independent approximately 370-donor cohort.

The TCR comes from a human donor in good health (CMV status not recorded). Some clones in this sample may be carry-over from other donors' samples. The sequenced sample was PBMCs.

The base sequence is TGTGCCATCAGAGGGGAGTTGGGGGGTTCCCAAGAGACCCAGTACTTC. It is translated as CAIRGELGGSQETQYF. This chain joins TRBV10-3 to TRBJ2-5; a tentative D match to TRBD2 spans 6 bases. Reading the germline V gene gives CDR1 ENHRY and CDR2 SYGVKD. Trimming removed 6 bases from V and 1 base from J, leaving 18 bases between the germline ends. Reading from cysteine to phenylalanine, the CDR3 counts 16 amino acids. Here the CDR3 DNA is all that survives: 48 bases in frame from base 1.